This T cell receptor beta chain was captured in a study of cytomegalovirus exposure and HLA in healthy donors. The PCR employed 60 Vbeta primers together with 13 Jbeta primers. The table came from immunoSEQ multiplex PCR; TCRdb's copy has only in-frame clones and leaves some out. The sample has 200,000 to 250,000 clones; about 89% are singletons. Whole-study findings and limits: The study flagged fewer than 200 TCR beta chains as cytomegalovirus-associated. In a later analysis, HLA-associated beta chains showed higher expansion and lower generation probabilities than comparable chains.

Each donor was nominally healthy when sampled (though unrecorded immune exposures were likely). The CDR3 totals 14 residues. Between the trimmed V and J ends, which lost 1 base and 4 bases, there was a span of 10 bases. Per the germline V gene, CDR1 is SEHNR and CDR2 is FQNEAQ (reference sequence). Remarks on this clone: The antigen is not known.

The chain employs TRBV7-9 and TRBJ1-1; D is uncertain. This TCR was recovered from a woman between 18 and 29 years old in good health and CMV-seronegative. Sequencing used PBMCs. For the CDR3, the DNA is TGTGCCAGCAGCTTAGTGCGGTCGGGCACTGAAGCTTTCTTT. This translates into CASSLVRSGTEAFF. Complete variable domain (other parts from reference TRBV7-9 and TRBJ1-1): DTGVSQNPRHKITKRGQNVTFRCDPISEHNRLYWYRQTLGQGPEFLTYFQNEAQLEKSRLLSDRFSAERPKGSFSTLEIQRTEQGDSAMYLCASSLVRSGTEAFFGQGTRLTVV.